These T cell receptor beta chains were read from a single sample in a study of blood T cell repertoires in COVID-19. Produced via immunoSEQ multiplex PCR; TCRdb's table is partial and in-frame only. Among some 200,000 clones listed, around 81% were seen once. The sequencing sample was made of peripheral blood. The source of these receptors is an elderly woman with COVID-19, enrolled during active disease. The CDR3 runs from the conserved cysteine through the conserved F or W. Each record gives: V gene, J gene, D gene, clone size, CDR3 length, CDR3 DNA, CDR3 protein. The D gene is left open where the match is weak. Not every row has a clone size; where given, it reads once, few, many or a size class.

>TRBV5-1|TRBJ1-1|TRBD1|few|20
TGCGCCAGCAGCTTGGGGGCTTGGGGGCGCGTGGACAGGGTCGGGGCTGAAGCTTTCTTT
CASSLGAWGRVDRVGAEAFF
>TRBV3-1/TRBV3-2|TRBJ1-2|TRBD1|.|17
TGTGCCAGCAGCCAAGTATGGTCTGGACAGGGAGACTATGGCTACACCTTC
CASSQVWSGQGDYGYTF
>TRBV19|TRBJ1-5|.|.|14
TGTGCCAGTAGTATTGGAGATAGCAATCAGCCCCAGCATTTT
CASSIGDSNQPQHF
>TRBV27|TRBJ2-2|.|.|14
TGTGCCAGCAGTTTATCGAGGAACACCGGGGAGCTGTTTTTT
CASSLSRNTGELFF
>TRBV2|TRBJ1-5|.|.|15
TGTGCCAGCAGTGAAGCCCGACAGTTACATCAGCCCCAGCATTTT
CASSEARQLHQPQHF
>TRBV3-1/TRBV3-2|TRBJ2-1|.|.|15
TGTGCCAGCAGCCAAGGGCTAGTTGGTTCGGGTGAGCAGTTCTTC
CASSQGLVGSGEQFF
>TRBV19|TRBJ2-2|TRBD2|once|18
TGTGCCAGTAGTATAGTAGCTAGCGGGGGCTGGGGATTCGGGGAGCTGTTTTTT
CASSIVASGGWGFGELFF
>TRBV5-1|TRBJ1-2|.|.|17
TGCGCCAGCAGCTTGTCTAGTATCCCCACAGGGAACTATGGCTACACCTTC
CASSLSSIPTGNYGYTF
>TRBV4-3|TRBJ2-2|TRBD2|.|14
TGCGCCAGCAGCCAAATTAGCGGGGCCGGGGAGCTGTTTTTT
CASSQISGAGELFF
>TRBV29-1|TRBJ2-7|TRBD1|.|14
TGCAGCGTCGTCGGGACAGGGGGGACCTACGAACAGTACTTC
CSVVGTGGTYEQYF
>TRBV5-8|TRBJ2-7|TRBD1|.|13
TGTGCCAGCAGCCATGACAGGGTCTACGAGCAGTACTTC
CASSHDRVYEQYF
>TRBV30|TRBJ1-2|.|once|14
TGTGCCTGGAGTGTACAGAACATGAGCTATGGCTACACCTTC
CAWSVQNMSYGYTF
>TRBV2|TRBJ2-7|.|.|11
TGTGCCAGCCATAGGGGGGGCGAGCAGTACTTC
CASHRGGEQYF
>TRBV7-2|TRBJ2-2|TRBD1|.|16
TGTGCCAGCAGCTCCGGGACAGGGGTGGGCACCGGGGAGCTGTTTTTT
CASSSGTGVGTGELFF
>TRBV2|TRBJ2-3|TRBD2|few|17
TGTGCCAGCAGTTACCTTTATAGCGGGACCACCACAGATACGCAGTATTTT
CASSYLYSGTTTDTQYF
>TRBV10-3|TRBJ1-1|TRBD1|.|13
TGTGCCATCAGAGACAGGGCTGGCACTGAAGCTTTCTTT
CAIRDRAGTEAFF
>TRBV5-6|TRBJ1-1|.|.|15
TGTGCCAGCAGCTTGGTGGCAGGTACCAACACTGAAGCTTTCTTT
CASSLVAGTNTEAFF
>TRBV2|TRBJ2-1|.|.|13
TGTGCCAGCAGTGAGACTAACTACAATGAGCAGTTCTTC
CASSETNYNEQFF
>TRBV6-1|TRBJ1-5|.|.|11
TGTGCCAGCAGTGAAGCCCGTCCCCAGCATTTT
CASSEARPQHF
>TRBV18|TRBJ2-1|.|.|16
TGTGCCAGCTTGCCAGCAGGGACTTCCTCTCACAATGAGCAGTTCTTC
CASLPAGTSSHNEQFF
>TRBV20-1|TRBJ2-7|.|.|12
TGCAGTGCTAGTAGCGGCGGACCCGAGCAGTACTTC
CSASSGGPEQYF
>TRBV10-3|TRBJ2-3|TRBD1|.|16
TGTGCCATCAGGGGGGACAGGGGTATCTACACAGATACGCAGTATTTT
CAIRGDRGIYTDTQYF
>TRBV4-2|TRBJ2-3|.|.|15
TGTGCCAGCAGCCCAATGGCGGGAAACTTCAATACGCAGTATTTT
CASSPMAGNFNTQYF
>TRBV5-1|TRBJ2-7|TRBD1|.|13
TGCGCCAGCAGCTCGATGACAGGGATTGAGCAGTACTTC
CASSSMTGIEQYF
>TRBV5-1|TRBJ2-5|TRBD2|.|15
TGCGCCAGCAGCTTGCATACTAGCGTACAAGAGACCCAGTACTTC
CASSLHTSVQETQYF